The 8 T cell receptor beta chains below come from one sample, sequenced in a study of neoadjuvant anti-PD-1 for oral cavity cancer. TCRdb keeps only in-frame clones here, not all; method: immunoSEQ multiplex PCR. The repertoire holds about 14,000 clones, with roughly 71% as singletons. Time point defined: after neoadjuvant nivolumab, at surgical resection. This material consisted of PBMCs, taken after nivolumab (anti-PD-1) treatment. Every receptor here comes from a person between 40 and 79 years old with oral cavity squamous cell carcinoma.

V gene TRBV28 combines with J gene TRBJ1-5; D gene unclear. The CDR3 runs to 15 residues. Germline V lookup: CDR1 MDHEN, CDR2 SYDVKM. V lost 4 bases and J 2 bases, leaving 12 bases between the germline ends. The CDR3 DNA is TGTGCCAGCAGTTCCGATGCGGGAGGCAATCAGCCCCAGCATTTT. As protein: CASSSDAGGNQPQHF.

The CDR3 nucleotides are TGTGCCAGCTCACCGAGGACGGTGGAATCACCCCTCCACTTT. Translation gives CASSPRTVESPLHF. This chain connects TRBV18 to TRBJ1-6, with unresolved D. Germline V gene sequence: CDR1 KGHSH, CDR2 LQKENI. The length of the CDR3 is 14 residues. Trimming removed 3 bases at V and 10 bases at J, with 13 bases between. Using reference TRBV18 and TRBJ1-6 for the parts outside the CDR3, the full variable domain is NAGVMQNPRHLVRRRGQEARLRCSPMKGHSHVYWYRQLPEEGLKFMVYLQKENIIDESGMPKERFSAEFPKEGPSILRIQQVVRGDSAAYFCASSPRTVESPLHFGNGTRLTVT.

This chain links TRBV7-9 with TRBJ2-7, with D tentatively TRBD2 (6 bases). The CDR3 is made up of 15 amino acids. V was cut by 5 bases and J by 5 bases, with 19 bases left in between. Looked up from germline, CDR1 is SEHNR and CDR2 is FQNEAQ (reference sequence). DNA for the CDR3: TGTGCCAGCAGCCATCGGCGGCTAGCGTTCGACGAGCAGTACTTC. Translating it yields CASSHRRLAFDEQYF.

The genes are TRBV2 and TRBJ2-7; 9 bases map to TRBD2. From germline, CDR1 is SNHLY and CDR2 FYNNEI. This CDR3 is 19 amino acids long. After removal of 1 base from V and 0 bases from J, the junction contained 13 bases not matched to a gene. Written as DNA, the CDR3 is TGTGCCAGCAGTGAAGGTTGGGCCGGGACTAGCTTGGGCTCCTACGAGCAGTACTTC. This encodes CASSEGWAGTSLGSYEQYF.

Turning to this clone: This specimen includes other DNA sequences encoding the same CDR3. CDR3 sequence (DNA): TGTGCCAGCAGTACAGGGGGGGCTCAAGAGACCCAGTACTTC. Translated: CASSTGGAQETQYF. This rearrangement joins TRBV6-1 to TRBJ2-5, with D tentatively TRBD1 (8 bases). V was pared by 5 bases and J by 2 bases, with 12 bases between. The CDR3 runs 14 residues. The germline V gene has CDR1 MNHNS and CDR2 SASEGT.

A single count supports this clone. V usage is TRBV7-6 and J usage is TRBJ2-1; D is unclear. Germline CDR1 is SGHVS and CDR2 is FNYEAQ. The CDR3 runs 16 residues. V was pared by 0 bases and J by 0 bases, with 9 bases between. DNA of the CDR3: TGTGCCAGCAGCTTAGCAGACCCGGGCTCCTACAATGAGCAGTTCTTC. Translated: CASSLADPGSYNEQFF.

This clone was found once. This chain joins TRBV5-1 and TRBJ2-1, with a tentative D call TRBD1 (5 bases). The CDR3 consists of 14 residues. Deletions cut 4 bases from V and 6 bases from J, with 14 bases between. Germline assignment: CDR1 SGHRS and CDR2 YFSETQ. The CDR3 bases are TGCGCCAGCAGCCAGGGCTACCCGAGCAATGAGCAGTTCTTC. Encoded protein: CASSQGYPSNEQFF.

The rearrangement links TRBV6-5 to TRBJ1-4, with 10 bases identical to TRBD1. Per the germline V gene, CDR1 is MNHEY and CDR2 is SVGAGI. Trimming at V came to 2 bases and at J to 6 bases, leaving 0 bases not matched to a gene. The CDR3 has 14 residues. CDR3 in amino acids: CASSYGQGDEKLFF. For the CDR3, the DNA is TGTGCCAGCAGTTACGGACAGGGGGATGAAAAACTGTTTTTT.